This T cell receptor (beta chain) was obtained from a study of shared clonotypes between healthy human individuals. Points from the study as a whole: The study's rarefaction showed incomplete sorted-subset sequencing despite large depth.

The study enrolled healthy HIV-negative adults without recent acute infections or vaccinations as donors. Adults of Caucasian background living in Nashville, Tennessee made up all donors. Some 30,000 T cell genomes, or about 0.2 ug DNA, went into the sorted-subset replicate PCRs. Sequencing was performed with immunoSEQ multiplex PCR; in TCRdb, only in-frame clones are kept and a portion is missing. The table records 2,500,000 or so clones, roughly 93% of them present only once. A word on this clone: Its antigen remains unidentified.

Between the trimmed V and J ends, which lost 2 bases and 0 bases, there was a span of 13 bases. There are 16 residues in the CDR3. Germline CDR1 SGDLS, CDR2 YYNGEE. Sample: naive CD4+ T cells from PBMCs. Specified subset: CD45RA+ positively selected. This rearrangement joins TRBV9 to TRBJ2-3; D remains unclear. This sequence originates from a man in his late teens or twenties in good health. Some clones in this sample may be carry-over from other donors' samples. CDR3 nucleotide sequence: TGTGCCAGCAGCGTGAACGGCAACCCCAGCACAGATACGCAGTATTTT. Its translation: CASSVNGNPSTDTQYF.